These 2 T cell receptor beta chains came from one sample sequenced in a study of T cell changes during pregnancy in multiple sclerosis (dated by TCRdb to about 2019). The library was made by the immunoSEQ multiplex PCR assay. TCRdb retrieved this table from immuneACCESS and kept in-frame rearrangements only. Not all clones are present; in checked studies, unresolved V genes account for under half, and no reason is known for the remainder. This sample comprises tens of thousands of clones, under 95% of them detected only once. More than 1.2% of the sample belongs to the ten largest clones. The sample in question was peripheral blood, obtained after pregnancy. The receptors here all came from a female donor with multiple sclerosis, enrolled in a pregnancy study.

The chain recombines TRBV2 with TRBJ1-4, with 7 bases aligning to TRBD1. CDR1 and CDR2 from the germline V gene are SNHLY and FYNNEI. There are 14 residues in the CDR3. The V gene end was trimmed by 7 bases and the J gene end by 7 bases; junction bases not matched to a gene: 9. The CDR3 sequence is CASNFQGVREKLFF. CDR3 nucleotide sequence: TGTGCCAGCAATTTCCAGGGGGTTCGTGAAAAACTGTTTTTT.

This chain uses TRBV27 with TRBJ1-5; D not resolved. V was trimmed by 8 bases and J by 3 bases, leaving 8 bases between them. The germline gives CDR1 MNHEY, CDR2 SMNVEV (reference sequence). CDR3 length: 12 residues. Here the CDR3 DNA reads TGTGCCAGCGGGCAGACCAATCAGCCCCAGCATTTT. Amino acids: CASGQTNQPQHF.